Shown below are 10 T cell receptor beta chains from a single sample sequenced in a study of blood T cells in healthy people across ages. Combining a sample-barcoded 5' primer with a J-beta primer mix, a second PCR ran for about 7 to 11 cycles. TCRdb used MiXCR to reprocess the 5' RACE reads, holding one entry per CDR3 protein. The sample consists of approximately 1,100,000 distinct CDR3 sequences, 35% to 55% of them appearing once. Sequenced: blood. These receptors were obtained from an older woman in good health.

This clonotype was seen a handful of times. This chain links TRBV19 with TRBJ2-7; D uncertain. The CDR3 is 13 residues long. The germline V gene encodes CDR1 LNHDA and CDR2 SQIVND (reference sequence). Trimming shortened V by 5 bases and J by 4 bases, and 12 bases separated the two germline ends. This CDR3 is CASSLGPRYEQYF. In nucleotides, the CDR3 is TGTGCCAGTAGTTTAGGTCCTAGATACGAGCAGTACTTC.

The chain employs TRBV4-2 and TRBJ1-2; D not certain. This CDR3 has 16 amino acids. Trimming stripped 0 bases from V and 5 bases from J, with 16 bases between. Looked up from germline, CDR1 is LGHNA and CDR2 is YNFKEQ. CDR3 region: CASSQDRSSSFYGYTF. The CDR3 coding sequence is TGTGCCAGCAGCCAAGATCGTTCCAGCTCCTTTTATGGCTACACCTTC.

This clonotype was counted between two and nine times. The chain carries TRBV5-1 and TRBJ2-5, with 8 bases identical to TRBD1. Trimming removed 4 bases from V and 11 bases from J; junction bases left unmatched: 13. Germline V CDR1 and CDR2: SGHRS, YFSETQ. The CDR3 is 14 amino acids. The CDR3 is CASSPSGDRNPQYF. As DNA, the CDR3 is TGCGCCAGCAGCCCCTCGGGGGACAGGAACCCGCAGTACTTC.

This clonotype was found once. The rearrangement uses TRBV3-1 and TRBJ2-1, with D tentatively TRBD2 (5 bases). The better agreement between TRBJ2-7 and the DNA end casts doubt on the J call. The CDR3 spans 15 residues. Germline CDR1 reads LGHDT; CDR2 reads YNNKEL (reference sequence). CDR3 coding DNA: TGTGCCAGCAGCCAAGATAGGGAGCCCCTCAATGAGCAGTACTTC. It codes for CASSQDREPLNEQYF.

This clonotype was counted between two and nine times. The chain has TRBV24-1 and TRBJ1-5, with 7 nucleotides matching TRBD1. V lost 10 bases to trimming and J lost 6 bases; unmatched junction nucleotides: 8. The CDR3 runs 13 residues. Germline values: CDR1 KGHDR, CDR2 SFDVKD. Here the CDR3 DNA reads TGTGCCACGAGCGACAGGGTGGCTCAGCCCCAGCATTTT. Protein product: CATSDRVAQPQHF.

V and J are TRBV7-9 and TRBJ2-5, with a tentative D call TRBD1 (6 bases). V was pared by 2 bases and J by 3 bases, with 19 bases between. This CDR3 region has 17 residues. Germline V lookup: CDR1 SEHNR, CDR2 FQNEAQ (reference sequence). For the CDR3, the DNA is TGTGCCAGCAGCTTAACATTAGGACAGTCTGGAAAAGAGACCCAGTACTTC. Its translation is CASSLTLGQSGKETQYF.

There are a few counts of this clonotype. V and J are TRBV5-5 and TRBJ2-1; the D gene is possibly TRBD2 (6 bases). Trimming left V 4 bases short and J 3 bases short, with 14 bases between. The CDR3 has 15 amino acids. Per germline, CDR1 SGHKS and CDR2 YYEKEE (reference sequence). The CDR3 spells CASSLGGRYYNEQFF. The CDR3 nucleotides are TGTGCCAGCAGCCTGGGTGGGAGGTACTACAATGAGCAGTTCTTC.

This clonotype was observed a few times. The gene calls are TRBV7-3 and TRBJ2-3; 7 bases align to TRBD2. V shed 5 bases and J 3 bases; nucleotides not matched to a gene: 5. The CDR3 loop spans 14 amino acids. Germline assignment: CDR1 SGHTA and CDR2 FQGTGA. The CDR3 region has the DNA TGTGCCAGCAGCCACGGACTAGGGACAGATACGCAGTATTTT. Amino acids: CASSHGLGTDTQYF. Based on the CDR3 plus reference TRBV7-3 and TRBJ2-3, the full variable domain is GAGVSQTPSNKVTEKGKYVELRCDPISGHTALYWYRQSLGQGPEFLIYFQGTGAADDSGLPNDRFFAVRPEGSVSTLKIQRTERGDSAVYLCASSHGLGTDTQYFGPGTRLTVL.

On this clonotype: A much larger clone differs from this one at a single base, so this may be a read error. The chain recombines TRBV2 with TRBJ1-4; D is perhaps TRBD1 (6 bases). Germline loops: CDR1 SNHLY, CDR2 FYNNEI. This CDR3 spans 11 amino acids. The V and J ends lost 10 bases and 8 bases respectively, with 11 bases between them. CDR3 region: CANRESEKLFF. The CDR3 DNA reads as TGTGCCAACAGGGAGAGCGAAAAACTGTTTTTT. The entire variable domain, with the rest obtained from reference TRBV2 and TRBJ1-4, is as follows: EPEVTQTPSHQVTQMGQEVILRCVPISNHLYFYWYRQILGQKVEFLVSFYNNEISEKSEIFDDQFSVERPDGSNFTLKIRSTKLEDSAMYFCANRESEKLFFGSGTQLSVL.

The V gene is TRBV27, the J gene TRBJ2-3, with D possibly TRBD1 on 5 matching bases. Germline V gene sequence: CDR1 MNHEY, CDR2 SMNVEV (reference sequence). V lost 2 bases and J 6 bases, leaving 15 bases between the germline ends. The CDR3 is 15 amino acids. This CDR3 is CASSLGPRVGDTQYF. In DNA form, the CDR3 reads TGTGCCAGCAGTTTAGGCCCCAGGGTGGGGGATACGCAGTATTTT.